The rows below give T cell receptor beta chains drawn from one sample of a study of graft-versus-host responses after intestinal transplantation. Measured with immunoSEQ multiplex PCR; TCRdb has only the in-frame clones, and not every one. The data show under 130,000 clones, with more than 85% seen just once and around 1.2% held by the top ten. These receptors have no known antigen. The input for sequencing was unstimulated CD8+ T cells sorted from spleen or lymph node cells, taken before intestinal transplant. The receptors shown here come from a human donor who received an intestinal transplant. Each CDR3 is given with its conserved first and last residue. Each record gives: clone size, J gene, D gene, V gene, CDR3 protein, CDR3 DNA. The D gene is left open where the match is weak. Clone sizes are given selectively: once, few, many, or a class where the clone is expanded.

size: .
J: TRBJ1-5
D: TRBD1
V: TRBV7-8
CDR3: CASSGTASNQPQHF
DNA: TGTGCCAGCAGCGGGACAGCCAGCAATCAGCCCCAGCATTTT

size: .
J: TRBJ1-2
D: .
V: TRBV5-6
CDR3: CASSTGMEGYTF
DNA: TGTGCCAGCAGCACAGGGATGGAAGGCTACACCTTC

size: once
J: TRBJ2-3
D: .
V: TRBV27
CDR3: CASSGEGWTDTQYF
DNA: TGTGCCAGCAGCGGAGAGGGGTGGACAGATACGCAGTATTTT

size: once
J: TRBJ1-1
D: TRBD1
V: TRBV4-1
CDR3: CASSLTGTDNTEAFF
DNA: TGCGCCAGCAGCCTCACCGGGACAGATAACACTGAAGCTTTCTTT

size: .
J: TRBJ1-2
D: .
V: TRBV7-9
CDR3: CASSYSGVPYGYTF
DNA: TGTGCCAGCAGCTACTCGGGGGTCCCCTATGGCTACACCTTC

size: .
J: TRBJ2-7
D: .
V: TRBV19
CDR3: CASSPTGHPVYEQYF
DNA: TGTGCCAGTAGTCCAACGGGACACCCTGTCTACGAGCAGTACTTC

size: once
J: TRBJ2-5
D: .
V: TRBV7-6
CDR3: CASSLYPDRDLQETQYF
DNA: TGTGCCAGCAGCTTATACCCGGACAGAGATCTTCAAGAGACCCAGTACTTC

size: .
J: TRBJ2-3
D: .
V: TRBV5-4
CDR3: CASSPDPTENTDTQYF
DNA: TGTGCCAGCAGCCCGGATCCTACAGAGAACACAGATACGCAGTATTTT

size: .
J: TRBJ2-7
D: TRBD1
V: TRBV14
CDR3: CASSPRGQVHEQYF
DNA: TGTGCCAGCAGCCCCCGGGGACAGGTCCACGAGCAGTACTTC

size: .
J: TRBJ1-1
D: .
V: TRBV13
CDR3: CASEAMSEAFF
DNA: TGTGCCAGCGAAGCAATGTCTGAAGCTTTCTTT

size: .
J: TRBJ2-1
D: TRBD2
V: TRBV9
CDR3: CASSVAGLAGGSYNEQFF
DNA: TGTGCCAGCAGCGTAGCTGGACTAGCGGGGGGTTCCTACAATGAGCAGTTCTTC

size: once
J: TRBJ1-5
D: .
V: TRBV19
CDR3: CASSMAGFMQPQHF
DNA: TGTGCCAGTAGTATGGCAGGGTTTATGCAGCCCCAGCATTTT

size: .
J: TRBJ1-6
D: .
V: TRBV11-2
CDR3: CASSLDPGSSYNSPLHF
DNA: TGTGCCAGCAGCTTAGATCCCGGCAGCTCCTATAATTCACCCCTCCACTTT

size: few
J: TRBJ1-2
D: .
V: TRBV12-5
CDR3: CASGLGRGNYGYTF
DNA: TGTGCTAGTGGTTTGGGCAGGGGAAACTATGGCTACACCTTC